What follows describes a single T cell receptor (beta chain). Methods used by the authors: Reference gene primer amplification in the assay estimated nucleated cell counts. Clones were read by immunoSEQ multiplex PCR, and TCRdb kept only the in-frame ones, dropping some. The V and J calls and the clone size are those of that table, but D and trimming were determined from the DNA. This table holds tens of thousands of clones, 85% to 90% found once. This sample was taken from a study of blood T cell repertoires in COVID-19. V was trimmed by 4 bases and J by 1 base, leaving 8 bases between them. The length of the CDR3 is 14 residues. Germline lookup yields CDR1 SGHTA and CDR2 FQGNSA.

The sequencing input was peripheral blood. This chain connects TRBV7-2 to TRBJ2-1, with D perhaps TRBD1 (6 bases). This TCR came from a man aged 60 to 75 with acute or convalescent COVID-19. For the CDR3, the DNA is TGTGCCAGCAGCTCCGACAGGTCCTACAATGAGCAGTTCTTC. This gives the protein CASSSDRSYNEQFF.